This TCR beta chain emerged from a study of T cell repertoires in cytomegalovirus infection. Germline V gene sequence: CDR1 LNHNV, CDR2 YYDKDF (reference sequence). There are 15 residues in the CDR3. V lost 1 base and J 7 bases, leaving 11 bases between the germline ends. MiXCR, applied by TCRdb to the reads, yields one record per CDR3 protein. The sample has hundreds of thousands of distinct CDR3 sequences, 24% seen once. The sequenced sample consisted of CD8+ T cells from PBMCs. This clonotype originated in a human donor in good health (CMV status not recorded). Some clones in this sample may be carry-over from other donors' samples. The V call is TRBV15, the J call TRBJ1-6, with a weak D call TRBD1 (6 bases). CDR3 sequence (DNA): TGTGCCACCAGCAGAGCCCGAGGGACAAATTCACCCCTCCACTTT. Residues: CATSRARGTNSPLHF.